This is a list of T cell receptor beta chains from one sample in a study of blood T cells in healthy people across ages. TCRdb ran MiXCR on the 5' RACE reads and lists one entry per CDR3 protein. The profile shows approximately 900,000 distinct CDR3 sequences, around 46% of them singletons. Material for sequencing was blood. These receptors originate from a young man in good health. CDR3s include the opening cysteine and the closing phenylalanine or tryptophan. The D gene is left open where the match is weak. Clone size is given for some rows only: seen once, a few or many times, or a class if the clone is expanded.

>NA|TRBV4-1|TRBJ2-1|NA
TGCGCCAGCAGCCTCCGGAGAGAGCAGTTCTTC
CASSLRREQFF
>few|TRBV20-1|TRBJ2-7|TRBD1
TGCAGTGCCCCGAAGCCGGGACAGGGTCTCTACGAGCAGTACTTC
CSAPKPGQGLYEQYF
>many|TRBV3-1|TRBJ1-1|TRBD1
TGTGCCAGCACCACCCAGGGGGGAGCCCGGGAAGCTTTCTTT
CASTTQGGAREAFF
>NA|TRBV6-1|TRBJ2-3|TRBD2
TGTGCCAGCAGCGCTGGGTTTACGGGACTAGCGGGACGCACAGATACGCAGTATTTT
CASSAGFTGLAGRTDTQYF
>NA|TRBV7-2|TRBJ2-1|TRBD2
TGTGCCAGCAGCTCAGGGACTAGCGGGTTTCGGAATGAGCAGTTCTTC
CASSSGTSGFRNEQFF
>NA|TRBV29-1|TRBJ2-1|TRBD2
TGCAGCGTTGACCGAACCGGGACTAGCGGATACAATGAGCAGTTCTTC
CSVDRTGTSGYNEQFF
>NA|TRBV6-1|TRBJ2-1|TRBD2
TGTGCCAGCAGTGAACTGGCGGGGGGGGGCAATGAGCAGTTCTTC
CASSELAGGGNEQFF
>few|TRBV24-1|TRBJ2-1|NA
TGTGCCACCAGTGATTCCAGACCCGGCGGCAATGAGCAGTTCTTC
CATSDSRPGGNEQFF
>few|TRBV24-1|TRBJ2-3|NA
TGTGCCACCAGTGATACAACCGACCTCAACACAGATACGCAGTATTTT
CATSDTTDLNTDTQYF
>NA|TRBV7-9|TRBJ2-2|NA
TGTGCCAGCAGCACACAAGGCGGGAACACCGGGGAGCTGTTTTTT
CASSTQGGNTGELFF
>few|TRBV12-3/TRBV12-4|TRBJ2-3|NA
TGTGCCAGCACTCGTCAGGGACGCCACACAGATACGCAGTATTTT
CASTRQGRHTDTQYF
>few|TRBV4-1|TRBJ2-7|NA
TGCGCCAGCAGCCTAGGACAGGGAGGGTCCTACAATGAGCAGTACTTC
CASSLGQGGSYNEQYF
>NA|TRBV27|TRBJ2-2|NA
TGTGCCAGCAGTTTCGGTAGATCGAACGGGGAGCTGTTTTTT
CASSFGRSNGELFF
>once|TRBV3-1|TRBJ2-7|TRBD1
TGTGCCAGCAGCCAACTCGGACAGGGATCCGAGCAGTACTTC
CASSQLGQGSEQYF
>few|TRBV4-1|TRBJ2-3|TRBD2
TGCGCCAGCAGCCTAGAGGCCGGTAGCGGGGGAAGCACAGATACGCAGTATTTT
CASSLEAGSGGSTDTQYF
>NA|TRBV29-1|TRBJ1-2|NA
TGCAGCGTCCCAAGAGGGAGGGACTATGGCTACACCTTC
CSVPRGRDYGYTF
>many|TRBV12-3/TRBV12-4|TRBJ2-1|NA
TGTGCCAGCAGTAAGGACAGCTACAATGAGCAGTTCTTC
CASSKDSYNEQFF
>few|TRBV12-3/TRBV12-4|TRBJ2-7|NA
TGTGCCAGCAGCCTCGAGGGGGGGGTCCGTCGTGAGCAGTACTTC
CASSLEGGVRREQYF
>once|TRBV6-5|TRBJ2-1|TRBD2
TGTGCCAGCGCCCGACTAGCGGGAGGGCATAGGAATGAGCAGTTCTTC
CASARLAGGHRNEQFF
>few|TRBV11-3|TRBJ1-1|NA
TGTGCCAGCAGCTTAGCTCCGGGGGACACTGAAGCTTTCTTT
CASSLAPGDTEAFF
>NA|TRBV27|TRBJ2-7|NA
TGTGCCAGCGGAAGGCGGTTGTACGAGCAGTACTTC
CASGRRLYEQYF
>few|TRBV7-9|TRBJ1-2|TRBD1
TGTGCCAGCAGCTTAAGGCCAGGGGGCGACTATGGCTACACCTTC
CASSLRPGGDYGYTF
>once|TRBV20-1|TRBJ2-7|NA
TGCAGTGCTCAAGGGGAGGGGGCTACCTACGAGCAGTACTTC
CSAQGEGATYEQYF
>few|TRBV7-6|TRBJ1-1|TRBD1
TGTGCCAGCAGCTTAGCGGGGACAGGAAACACTGAAGCTTTCTTT
CASSLAGTGNTEAFF
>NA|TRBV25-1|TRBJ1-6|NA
TGTGCCAGCAGTGAACAATATAATTCACCCCTCCACTTT
CASSEQYNSPLHF
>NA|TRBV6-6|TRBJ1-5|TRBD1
TGTGCCAGCAGTTACATGCCGACAGGGGAAGGACAGCCCCAGCATTTT
CASSYMPTGEGQPQHF
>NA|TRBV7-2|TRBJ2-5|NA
TGTGCCAGCAGCCCGGACTTCAGTCAAGAGACCCAGTACTTC
CASSPDFSQETQYF
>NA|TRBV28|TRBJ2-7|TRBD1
TGTGCCAGTACTACAGGGGCTACCTACGAGCAGTACTTC
CASTTGATYEQYF
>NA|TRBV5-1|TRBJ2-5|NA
TGCGCCAGCAGCAACCGGGACACAACACAAGAGACCCAGTACTTC
CASSNRDTTQETQYF
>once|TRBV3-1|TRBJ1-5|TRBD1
TGTGCCAGCAGCCAAGCCGGGACAGGCAATCAGCCCCAGCATTTT
CASSQAGTGNQPQHF
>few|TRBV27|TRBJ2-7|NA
TGTGCCACCACTACGAGTGACTCCTACGAGCAGTACTTC
CATTTSDSYEQYF
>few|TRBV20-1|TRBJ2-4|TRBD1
TGCAGTGCTACTCAGGGACAGACAAACATTCAGTACTTC
CSATQGQTNIQYF
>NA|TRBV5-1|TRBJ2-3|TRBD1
TGCGCCAGCAGCCACTCGACAGGGGCCGGCACAGATACGCAGTATTTT
CASSHSTGAGTDTQYF
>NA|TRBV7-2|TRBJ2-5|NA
TGTGCCAGCAGCTTAGGGGCTAGCGACAAGCAAGAGACCCAGTACTTC
CASSLGASDKQETQYF
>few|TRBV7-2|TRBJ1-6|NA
TGTGCCAGCAGCTTAGATGGGAACCCCCTCCACTTT
CASSLDGNPLHF
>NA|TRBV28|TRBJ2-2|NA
TGTGCCAGCGACAAGGACACCGGGGAGCTGTTTTTT
CASDKDTGELFF
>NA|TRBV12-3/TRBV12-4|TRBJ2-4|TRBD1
TGTGCCAGCAGTTTGGCGACGGACAGGGATGACAAAAACATTCAGTACTTC
CASSLATDRDDKNIQYF
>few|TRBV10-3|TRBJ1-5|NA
TGTGCCATCAGTGTGGACGGGACTCGGGGAACCAATCAGCCCCAGCATTTT
CAISVDGTRGTNQPQHF
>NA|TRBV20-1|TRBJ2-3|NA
TGCAGTGCTGGAAGTAAGACAGATACGCAGTATTTT
CSAGSKTDTQYF
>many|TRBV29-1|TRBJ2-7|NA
TGCAGCGTTGAGGGGACTTACGAGCAGTACTTC
CSVEGTYEQYF
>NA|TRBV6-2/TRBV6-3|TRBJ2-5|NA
TGTGCCAGCAGTTACACCACCCCCGGGAAACCAAAAGAGACCCAGTACTTC
CASSYTTPGKPKETQYF
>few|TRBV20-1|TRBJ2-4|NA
TGCAGTGCTAGTCCCGCCGGAGATACACCAGTGTTCTCGAAGCAGTACTTC
CSASPAGDTPVFSKQYF
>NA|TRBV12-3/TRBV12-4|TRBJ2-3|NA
TGTGCCAGCAGTTTAGACCCCCCAGATACGCAGTATTTT
CASSLDPPDTQYF
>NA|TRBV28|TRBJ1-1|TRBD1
TGTGCCAGCAGCCATGGGGGGACAGGGACCACTGAAGCTTTCTTT
CASSHGGTGTTEAFF
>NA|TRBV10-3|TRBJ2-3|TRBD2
TGTGCCACGGGACTAGCGGGGGGAAACACAGATACGCAGTATTTT
CATGLAGGNTDTQYF
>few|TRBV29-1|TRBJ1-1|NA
TGCAGCGTGACAGACTACGAAGCTTTCTTT
CSVTDYEAFF
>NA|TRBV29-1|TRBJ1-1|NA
TGCAGCGTCGCCCAGACGGTTAACACTGAAGCTTTCTTT
CSVAQTVNTEAFF
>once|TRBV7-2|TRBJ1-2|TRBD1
TGTGCCAGCAGCTTAGGTCCAGGGGGGGTCTCGGGCTACACCTTC
CASSLGPGGVSGYTF
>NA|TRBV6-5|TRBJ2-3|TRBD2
TGTGCCAGCCGGGACTATAGTTGGTATTTT
CASRDYSWYF
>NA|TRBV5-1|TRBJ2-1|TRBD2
TGCGCCAGCAGCTTGGGCGACGGGGGGGCCTACAATGAGCAGTTCTTC
CASSLGDGGAYNEQFF
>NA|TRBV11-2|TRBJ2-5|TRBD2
TGTGCCAGCAGCTTAATAGCGGGGCAAGAGACCCAGTACTTC
CASSLIAGQETQYF
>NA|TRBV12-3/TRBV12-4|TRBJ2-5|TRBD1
TGTGCCAGCAGTTTAAGGGCAGGGGGAGAGACCCAGTACTTC
CASSLRAGGETQYF
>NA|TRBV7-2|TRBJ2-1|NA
TGTGCCAGCAGCTTAGCGCTTTTAAGGCCCAATGAGCAGTTCTTC
CASSLALLRPNEQFF
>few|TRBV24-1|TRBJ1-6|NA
TGTGCCACCAGTATCAAACAGGGATCACCCCTCCACTTT
CATSIKQGSPLHF
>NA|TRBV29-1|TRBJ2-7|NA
TGCAGCGTCCCCGCGGAGGGAGCGAACTACGAGCAGTACTTC
CSVPAEGANYEQYF
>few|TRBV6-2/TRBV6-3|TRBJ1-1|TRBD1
TGTGCCAGCCACCACGGGGCAGGGGGTGAAGCTTTCTTT
CASHHGAGGEAFF
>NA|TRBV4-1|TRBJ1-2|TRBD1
TGCGCCAGCAGCCAAGAGGACAGGATAAACTATGGCTACACCTTC
CASSQEDRINYGYTF